This T cell receptor beta chain was sequenced during a study of molecular identifiers for immune sequencing clone quantification (dated by TCRdb to 2017 to 2018). Regarding the complete study: In a replicate experiment, RNA from 20,000 or 100,000 naive CD8 T cells was split into five aliquots, four of which were sequenced. CD8 T cells were used in a methods study to benchmark molecular-identifier clustering-based TCR repertoire sequencing (MIDCIRS) and TCR RNA copy counting.

Overall study results and their limits: When barcode sub-clustering was not used, chimeric consensus sequences inflated TCR diversity, with chimeras reaching as high as 47%. Highly expanded clone sizes could be underestimated if identical TCR molecules share a barcode. Spiked-in Jurkat TCR RNA equivalent to a single cell was reported to be detectable even among more than 900,000 naive CD8 T cells. Naive libraries contained spiked-in Jurkat TCR RNA (approximately nine copies' worth), which is not part of the donor repertoire. In CMV-specific effector cells, clones with more than 20 RNA copies contained over 97% of molecules, whereas in naive cells such clones contained under 1% of molecules. Approximately 2.7 recovered TCR RNA copies per cell were obtained by modeling, versus approximately 9 by digital PCR, implying a capture efficiency of about 30%.

Receptor libraries were prepared by PCR. Sequenced on an Illumina HiSeq 4000. Bulk TCR libraries were prepared as previously described, using TCR primers listed in Table S5. Total RNA was purified with the Qiagen AllPrep DNA/RNA kit. Before any analysis, reads coming from multiple sequencing runs of the same library were combined into one pool. On the study's bioinformatics: Reads were retained only if the reads had an exact TCR constant sequence, and the retained reads were trimmed to 150 nt and grouped according to their 12-nt molecular barcodes. Within each barcode group, reads were sub-clustered at a 15% Levenshtein threshold, and quality-weighted consensus sequences were built per RNA molecule. Non-functional sequences were filtered out, along with any lower-count sequence sitting one edit away from another sequence. Based on fitting two negative binomial distributions, any barcode sub-cluster with under 20% of the maximum read count was discarded. TCRdb itself trimmed the public reads at Q25 with fastp, ran MiXCR and retained productive beta chains. Identical CDR3 protein sequences are pooled into one entry, listed with their most common genes and DNA. V and J calls and clone size were set by TCRdb, not the authors. The table for this sample lists 85,000 to 90,000 distinct CDR3 sequences; under 20% of them were counted only once. The ten largest clones add up to around 0.8% of the sample.

Libraries of naive CD8 T cells were generated from roughly 21,000 to 960,000 sorted cells, with 10%, 30% or 50% of the purified RNA used. Naive CD8 T cells were FACS-sorted as CD8+CD4-CCR7+CD45RA+ on a BD FACSAria II into RLT Plus buffer. Detection sensitivity was tested by spiking Jurkat RNA equal to some 11 TCR copies' worth into samples containing about 20,000-1,000,000 naive CD8 T cells. CD8 T cells were enriched using RosetteSep CD8+ T Cell Enrichment Cocktail and Ficoll-Paque, and the enriched cells then underwent ACK red cell lysis. Note on this clonotype: No antigen is known for it. No base qualities exist here, and no much larger clone lies one base off it.

The CDR3, cysteine through phenylalanine, is 14 amino acids long. The DNA shown is the 42-base CDR3, in frame from base 1. V is pared back by 2 bases and J by 2 bases, with 9 bases lying between the germline termini. The germline V gene (reference sequence) sets CDR1 to SEHNR and CDR2 to FQNEAQ. The sample consisted of naive CD8+ T cells from blood, with Jurkat cell RNA spiked in. What the cell subset or site label conveys for this sample: FACS-sorted CD8+CD4-CCR7+CD45RA+ naive T cells. The sequence is built from TRBV7-9 and TRBJ2-5; no D segment can be confidently identified. This TCR derives from a human donor in good health. Some libraries in this study had Jurkat cell RNA spiked in. The bases are TGTGCCAGCAGCTTATTAGACCGGCAAGAGACCCAGTACTTC. Translated, this is CASSLLDRQETQYF.